These 32 T cell receptor beta chains originate from one sample sequenced in a study of blood T cells in healthy people across ages. The use of a sample-barcoded 5' primer and a J-beta primer mix characterized a second PCR of 7 to 11 cycles. TCRdb ran MiXCR on the 5' RACE reads and lists one entry per CDR3 protein. The table includes about 620,000 distinct CDR3 sequences, under 25% detected once. Sequencing was performed on blood. These receptors were obtained from a man in his sixties or seventies in good health.

This chain joins TRBV28 and TRBJ1-2; D unresolved. The CDR3 runs to 13 residues. Per the germline V gene, CDR1 is MDHEN and CDR2 is SYDVKM. Trimming took off 6 bases at V and 4 bases at J, with 12 bases between the two ends. CDR3 in DNA: TGTGCCAGCAGCCTGGCCAGGCTCTATGGCTACACCTTC. Translating it yields CASSLARLYGYTF.

The chain carries TRBV7-2 and TRBJ2-5, with D unresolved. Germline assignment: CDR1 SGHTA and CDR2 FQGNSA. The ends were cut back, 7 bases at V and 2 bases at J, with 11 bases in the middle. The CDR3 is made up of 13 amino acids. Here the CDR3 DNA reads TGTGCCAGCATCGTAAGAGGACAAGAGACCCAGTACTTC. Residues: CASIVRGQETQYF.

This clonotype was counted at least ten times. The rearrangement joins TRBV24-1 to TRBJ2-1; D possibly matches TRBD1 or TRBD2 (5 bases each). CDR3 length equals 14 residues. V lost 3 bases, J lost 6 bases, and 11 bases lay in between. Germline-derived CDR1 and CDR2 are KGHDR and SFDVKD. The CDR3 sequence is CATSDVAGTNEQFF. The CDR3 DNA sequence: TGTGCCACCAGTGATGTAGCAGGGACCAATGAGCAGTTCTTC.

This clonotype was counted a few times. The chain joins TRBV6-5 to TRBJ2-5; D gene ambiguous. CDR1 MNHEY and CDR2 SVGAGI come from the germline V gene. This CDR3 contains 16 residues. Trimming shortened V by 2 bases and J by 5 bases, and 18 bases separated the two germline ends. The CDR3 is CASSYNWQDGRETQYF. In DNA form, the CDR3 reads TGTGCCAGCAGTTACAACTGGCAGGATGGTAGGGAGACCCAGTACTTC.

This clonotype occurred a few times. This clone may be a read error of a much larger clone one base away. The V gene is TRBV28, the J gene TRBJ2-5; D not certain. The assigned J gene may be wrong: the sequence end matches TRBJ2-1 better. The V gene's germline CDR1 is MDHEN and CDR2 SYDVKM. This CDR3 is 11 amino acids long. CDR3 DNA sequence: TGTGCCAGCAGTTTATACGATGAGCAGTTCTTC. Amino acid sequence: CASSLYDEQFF.

This clonotype was seen only a few times. This chain joins TRBV29-1 and TRBJ1-1; no firm D call. Trimming shortened V by 6 bases and J by 0 bases, and 17 bases separated the two germline ends. The CDR3 contains 15 residues. In germline, CDR1 is SQVTM, CDR2 ANQGSEA. The CDR3 DNA is TGCAGCGTCCATCAAACACGGACCATGAACACTGAAGCTTTCTTT. Translated, it gives CSVHQTRTMNTEAFF.

The chain uses TRBV6-2 or TRBV6-3 and TRBJ2-3, with 9 bases fitting TRBD2. Germline CDR1 reads MNHEY; CDR2 reads SVGEGT. J was trimmed by 2 bases and V by 0 bases; bases with no gene match: 3. The CDR3 runs 16 residues. The CDR3 here is CASSYSRLAVTDTQYF. CDR3 bases: TGTGCCAGCAGTTACTCCCGACTAGCGGTCACAGATACGCAGTATTTT.

This clonotype was counted between two and nine times. The J gene is TRBJ1-4, the V gene TRBV20-1; D perhaps matches TRBD1 (5 bases). Germline V gene lookup returns CDR1 DFQATT and CDR2 SNEGSKA (reference sequence). This CDR3 spans 16 amino acids. The ends were cut back, 0 bases at V and 5 bases at J, with 16 bases in the middle. The CDR3 protein is CSARDRPGPKNEKLFF. In DNA, the CDR3 is TGCAGTGCTAGAGACAGACCGGGACCGAAAAATGAAAAACTGTTTTTT.

This clonotype was counted many times. The chain carries TRBV3-1 and TRBJ2-5; no clear D gene. Germline loops: CDR1 LGHDT, CDR2 YNNKEL (reference sequence). The length of the CDR3 is 11 residues. Trimming shortened V by 9 bases and J by 5 bases, and 10 bases separated the two germline ends. The CDR3 nucleotides read TGTGCCAGTCAACGTATGGAGACCCAGTACTTC. This encodes CASQRMETQYF.

The genes are TRBV5-5 and TRBJ2-5; D is unresolved. The CDR3 is made up of 14 amino acids. Trimming pared 0 bases from V and 2 bases from J, leaving 8 bases between. Germline loops: CDR1 SGHKS, CDR2 YYEKEE (reference sequence). CDR3 nucleotides: TGTGCCAGCAGCTTGGCCCCCAGACAAGAGACCCAGTACTTC. Amino acid sequence: CASSLAPRQETQYF.

The V and J genes are TRBV27 and TRBJ2-7; D is perhaps TRBD1 (6 bases). From germline, CDR1 is MNHEY and CDR2 SMNVEV (reference sequence). The V end lost 2 bases, the J end lost 0 bases, and 14 bases lay between the germline ends. The CDR3 covers 16 residues. The CDR3 DNA sequence: TGTGCCAGCAGTTTAAGTGGACAGTCAGTCTCCTACGAGCAGTACTTC. Protein sequence: CASSLSGQSVSYEQYF.

The V and J genes are TRBV7-2 and TRBJ2-2; 7 nucleotides match TRBD2. Germline CDR1 SGHTA, CDR2 FQGNSA. V lost 2 bases and J lost 8; bases outside the gene matches: 2. The CDR3 runs 13 residues. CDR3 DNA: TGTGCCAGCAGCTTAAGACTAGCTGGGGAGCTGTTTTTT. Translation: CASSLRLAGELFF. Full variable domain (missing parts from reference TRBV7-2 and TRBJ2-2): GAGVSQSPSNKVTEKGKDVELRCDPISGHTALYWYRQSLGQGLEFLIYFQGNSAPDKSGLPSDRFSAERTGGSVSTLTIQRTQQEDSAVYLCASSLRLAGELFFGEGSRLTVL.

J is TRBJ1-1 and V is TRBV13, with D maybe TRBD1 (5 bases). Trimming shortened V by 5 bases and J by 7 bases, and 20 bases separated the two germline ends. The CDR3 runs to 15 residues. Per germline, CDR1 PRHDT and CDR2 FYEKMQ (reference sequence). The CDR3 nucleotides are TGTGCCAGCAGCCCACCGACAGTACTGGCTGGTGAAGCTTTCTTT. Amino acids: CASSPPTVLAGEAFF.

The chain carries TRBV15 and TRBJ2-1; D unresolved. Germline V gives CDR1 LNHNV, CDR2 YYDKDF (reference sequence). Trimming shortened V by 3 bases and J by 8 bases, and 11 bases separated the two germline ends. CDR3 size: 13 residues. CDR3: CATSRAPSDEQFF. DNA for the CDR3: TGTGCCACCAGCAGGGCCCCTAGTGATGAGCAGTTCTTC.

This clonotype appeared many times. The chain carries TRBV20-1 and TRBJ1-2; tentatively, D is TRBD1 (5 bases). This CDR3 comprises 13 residues. Germline V CDR1 and CDR2: DFQATT, SNEGSKA (reference sequence). Trimming left V 7 bases short and J 2 bases short, with 14 bases between. In nucleotides, the CDR3 is TGCAGTGTCGGGGCAGAGAGAAACTATGGCTACACCTTC. Translated, it gives CSVGAERNYGYTF.

V is TRBV6-2 or TRBV6-3 and J is TRBJ2-7; 11 bases map to TRBD1. The V segment lost 2 bases and the J segment 5 bases; nucleotides outside the gene matches: 8. This CDR3 contains 16 residues. CDR1 and CDR2 from the germline V gene are MNHEY and SVGEGT. Written as DNA, the CDR3 is TGTGCCAGCAGTTACCTGCGGGACAGGGGGTTCGACGAGCAGTACTTC. This gives the protein CASSYLRDRGFDEQYF.

Only a few counts were recorded for this clonotype. The chain employs TRBV20-1 and TRBJ1-3, with D uncertain. Trimming took 6 bases from V and 2 from J, leaving 8 bases between them. The germline V gene encodes CDR1 DFQATT and CDR2 SNEGSKA (reference sequence). This CDR3 comprises 12 residues. The CDR3, as DNA: TGCAGTGCCAGATCCACTGGAAACACCATATATTTT. Translation gives CSARSTGNTIYF.

A few counts support this clonotype. This rearrangement joins TRBV3-1 to TRBJ2-3; D is uncertain. This CDR3 is 14 amino acids long. Germline V gene lookup returns CDR1 LGHDT and CDR2 YNNKEL (reference sequence). Trimming removed 8 bases from V and 0 bases from J, with 12 bases in between. CDR3 loop: CASSPVLSTDTQYF. Written as DNA, the CDR3 is TGTGCCAGCTCCCCGGTATTGAGCACAGATACGCAGTATTTT.

The V call is TRBV20-1, the J call TRBJ2-2; TRBD2 might be the D (5 bases). The CDR3 spans 15 residues. Trimming shortened V by 0 bases and J by 2 bases, and 10 bases separated the two germline ends. CDR1 is DFQATT and CDR2 is SNEGSKA in the germline V gene (reference sequence). The CDR3 coding sequence is TGCAGTGCTAGAGACCGGACTTTCAACACCGGGGAGCTGTTTTTT. This encodes CSARDRTFNTGELFF.

This clonotype was counted a few times. This chain uses TRBV20-1 with TRBJ2-1; D might be TRBD2 (6 bases). The CDR3 length is 14 residues. V was pared by 4 bases and J by 4 bases, with 14 bases between. CDR1 and CDR2 from the germline V gene are DFQATT and SNEGSKA (reference sequence). The CDR3: CSAKSLATYNEQFF. Written as DNA, the CDR3 is TGCAGTGCTAAGTCGCTAGCGACTTACAATGAGCAGTTCTTC.

This clonotype occurred many times. The chain is built from TRBV14 and TRBJ1-6; 7 bases are shared with TRBD1. The J segment lost 8 bases and the V segment lost 1 base, leaving 5 bases of the junction unmatched. CDR3 size: 15 residues. In germline, CDR1 is SGHDN, CDR2 FVKESK. CDR3 in DNA: TGTGCCAGCAGCCAAGTGGCAGGGGGTTATTCACCCCTCCACTTT. The encoded protein is CASSQVAGGYSPLHF.

By share of the sample, this clonotype is medium-sized (0.01 to 0.1%). Compared with germline, one end of the junction differs, possibly owing to a read error. In nucleotides, the CDR3 is TGTGCCAGCAGCTTAGCGGAGACCCAGTACTTC. It specifies CASSLAETQYF. This chain joins TRBV5-1 and TRBJ2-5; tentative D call: TRBD2 (5 bases). From germline, CDR1 is SGHRS and CDR2 YFSETQ. This CDR3 spans 11 amino acids.

This clonotype was recorded a few times. The chain recombines TRBV11-2 with TRBJ2-5; TRBD2 aligns across 8 bases. The CDR3 is 16 amino acids. Germline trimming cut 4 bases from V and 4 bases from J; bases unmatched to any gene: 11. Germline CDR1 SGHAT, CDR2 FQNNGV. CDR3 in amino acids: CASSSAAGGIGETQYF. CDR3 DNA sequence: TGTGCCAGCAGCTCCGCGGCGGGAGGAATTGGAGAGACCCAGTACTTC.

This clonotype was detected a few times. This chain uses TRBV28 with TRBJ2-7; a possible D gene is TRBD1 (5 bases). The CDR3 is 14 amino acids. Germline V CDR1 and CDR2: MDHEN, SYDVKM. V lost 4 bases and J lost 7, with 17 bases in between. CDR3 residues: CASSSSGQKGEQYF. The CDR3 nucleotides read TGTGCCAGCAGTTCGTCCGGACAAAAGGGGGAGCAGTACTTC.

This clonotype has just a few counts. The chain employs TRBV7-8 and TRBJ1-2; possible D gene TRBD1, 6 bases. The CDR3 totals 15 residues. V gave up 0 bases and J gave up 8 bases, with 16 bases separating them. Germline loops: CDR1 SGHVS, CDR2 FQNEAQ. The CDR3 DNA follows: TGTGCCAGCAGCTTAGCGCTAAAGGGGCAGGGGGGCTACACCTTC. It encodes CASSLALKGQGGYTF.

This rearrangement joins TRBV27 to TRBJ2-7; 10 bases are a match to TRBD1. CDR3 length: 15 amino acids. Germline V gene lookup returns CDR1 MNHEY and CDR2 SMNVEV (reference sequence). J gave up 3 bases and V 4 bases, and 6 bases lay outside the gene matches. CDR3: CASSSETGGNYEQYF. The CDR3 region has the DNA TGTGCCAGCAGTTCCGAGACAGGGGGCAACTACGAGCAGTACTTC.

The rearrangement uses TRBV5-1 and TRBJ2-7; 9 positions match TRBD2. CDR3 length: 15 amino acids. Looked up from germline, CDR1 is SGHRS and CDR2 is YFSETQ. V was clipped by 3 bases and J by 1 base; unmatched bases: 5. Written as DNA, the CDR3 is TGCGCCAGCAGCTCTCAGACTAGCGGATCCTACGAGCAGTACTTC. It codes for CASSSQTSGSYEQYF.

This clonotype was seen a handful of times. This chain joins TRBV9 and TRBJ1-3; D is perhaps TRBD1 (5 bases). Trimming took 3 bases from V and 0 from J, leaving 10 bases between them. There are 15 residues in the CDR3. Per germline, CDR1 SGDLS and CDR2 YYNGEE. CDR3 bases: TGTGCCAGCAGCGACACAGGATACTCTGGAAACACCATATATTTT. It is translated as CASSDTGYSGNTIYF.

The chain links TRBV20-1 to TRBJ2-1, with 8 bases fitting TRBD2. The CDR3 loop spans 15 amino acids. Trimming cost V 0 bases and J 4 bases; bases outside gene matches: 5. CDR1 and CDR2 (germline): DFQATT, SNEGSKA (reference sequence). The CDR3 DNA sequence: TGCAGTGCTAGAGACGGGACTAGGGATTACAATGAGCAGTTCTTC. Its translation: CSARDGTRDYNEQFF.

The V call is TRBV28, the J call TRBJ1-2, with a weak D call TRBD1 (6 bases). Trimming removed 5 bases from V and 6 bases from J, with 16 bases in between. The germline gives CDR1 MDHEN, CDR2 SYDVKM. The CDR3 consists of 14 residues. The CDR3 sequence: CASSAPGHGDGYTF. The DNA for the CDR3 is TGTGCCAGCAGTGCCCCGGGACACGGTGATGGCTACACCTTC.

A few counts support this clonotype. Since the CDR3 does not end with the conserved phenylalanine or tryptophan, this likely comes from a read error. The rearrangement links TRBV5-1 to TRBJ1-1; D not resolved. V dropped 2 bases and J dropped 0 bases, with 8 bases sitting between them. CDR1 and CDR2 (germline): SGHRS, YFSETQ. The CDR3 contains 14 residues. The CDR3 sequence: CASSFGQMNTEAFL. CDR3 bases: TGCGCCAGCAGCTTCGGCCAGATGAACACTGAAGCTTTCCTT.

This clonotype was detected a few times. The chain has TRBV5-1 and TRBJ2-5, with a possible D match to TRBD2 (6 bases). The J call could be wrong; TRBJ2-1 is a better fit for the DNA end. Germline CDR1 reads SGHRS; CDR2 reads YFSETQ. The CDR3 loop spans 14 amino acids. DNA of the CDR3: TGCGCCAGCCGCACTAGCCTAATGGGCAATGAGCAGTTCTTC. It yields the protein CASRTSLMGNEQFF.